This T cell receptor (beta chain) was sequenced in a study of cytomegalovirus exposure and HLA in healthy donors. General study results and limits: The tendency of first-cohort TCR clusters to co-occur in the 120 or so validation repertoires was identified by a subsequent analysis. Most observed TCR sequences were rare, whereas some public TCRs were detected in many donors. Altogether, 150 to 200 TCR beta chains were recorded as cytomegalovirus-associated. Through in vitro validation, three CMV-associated chains were shown to be specific for CMV antigens.

Measured with immunoSEQ multiplex PCR; TCRdb has only the in-frame clones, and not every one. The table includes 200,000 or so clones, about four fifths detected once. With respect to this clone: Its target is unknown.

Per germline, CDR1 SGHTA and CDR2 FQGTGA. This CDR3 comprises 15 residues. V was cut by 3 bases and J by 4 bases, with 13 bases left in between. The chain employs TRBV7-3 and TRBJ1-3; D is undetermined. Sequencing was performed on PBMCs. The receptor was isolated from a man aged 18 to 29 in good health and CMV-seropositive. The chain's CDR3 is CASSLGVGVGNTIYF. CDR3 DNA sequence: TGTGCCAGCAGCTTGGGAGTGGGTGTGGGAAACACCATATATTTT.